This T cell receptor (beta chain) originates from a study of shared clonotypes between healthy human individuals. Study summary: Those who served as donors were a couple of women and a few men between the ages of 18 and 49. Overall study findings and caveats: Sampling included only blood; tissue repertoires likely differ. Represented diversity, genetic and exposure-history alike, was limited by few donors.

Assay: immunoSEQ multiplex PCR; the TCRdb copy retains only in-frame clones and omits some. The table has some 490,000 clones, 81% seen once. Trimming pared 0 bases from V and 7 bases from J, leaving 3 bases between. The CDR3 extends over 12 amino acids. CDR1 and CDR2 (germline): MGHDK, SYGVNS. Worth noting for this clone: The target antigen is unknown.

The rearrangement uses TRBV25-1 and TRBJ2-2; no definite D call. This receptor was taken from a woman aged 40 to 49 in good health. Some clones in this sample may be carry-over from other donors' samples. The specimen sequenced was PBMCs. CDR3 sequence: CASSEYSGELFF. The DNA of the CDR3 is TGTGCCAGCAGTGAATATAGCGGGGAGCTGTTTTTT.